The present TCR beta chain was sequenced within a study of human T cells and chemical hapten exposure. Background on the study: Once 0.01% DPC had been applied to the upper back by patch test, readings were taken at 6 days.

Time point of the sample: patch test 1, 2 weeks after DPC sensitization. Treatment described: therapeutic diphenylcyclopropenone sensitization with weekly scalp DPC. Separate cDNA molecules received unique molecular identifiers, which the library attached to them. TCRdb used MiXCR to reprocess the RACE reads, holding one entry per CDR3 protein. The sample comprises more than 65,000 distinct CDR3 sequences, roughly 7.2% of which are singletons, and around 1.5% rests with the top ten. This CDR3 spans 15 amino acids. The V end lost 5 bases, the J end lost 1 base, and 12 bases lay between the germline ends. The V gene's germline CDR1 is SGHAT and CDR2 FQNNGV. This clonotype was recorded a few times.

The input for sequencing was whole blood, taken in connection with sensitization to the hapten diphenylcyclopropenone (DPC). The V call is TRBV11-2, the J call TRBJ1-3; the D is unclear. This sequence was found in a woman in her 30s with alopecia areata. Some clones in this sample may be carry-over from other donors' samples. This CDR3 is CASSRTASSGNTIYF. The CDR3 DNA is TGTGCCAGCAGCCGGACGGCGTCTTCTGGAAACACCATATATTTT.